This TCR beta chain appears in the sequencing data of a study of cytomegalovirus exposure and HLA in healthy donors. As to this clone: Its antigen is unknown.

General study results and limits: Cytomegalovirus association was assigned to approximately 180 TCR beta chains. Reported results showed that the classifier diagnosed cytomegalovirus status with high specificity and sensitivity. Prior analysis indicated that the majority of TCR beta V segments exhibited productivity approximately 90% or approximately 30% of the time.

Primers for the PCR totalled 60 Vbeta and 13 Jbeta. Original data processing: The count from a later analysis was some 81 million unique TCR beta chains, around 11 million of them shared. The repertoire was sequenced with immunoSEQ multiplex PCR; TCRdb's copy has only in-frame clones and lacks some. Clonal size and the V and J genes are those of that table, whereas D and trimming came from the DNA. This sample's table reports approximately 120,000 clones. The CDR3 consists of 14 residues. Deletions cut 3 bases from V and 4 bases from J, with 9 bases between. CDR1 is MDHEN, CDR2 SYDVKM, per germline. The specimen was PBMCs. The rearrangement links TRBV28 to TRBJ1-4; D is ambiguous. The clonotype comes from a man aged 25-45 years in good health and CMV-seronegative. The CDR3, as DNA: TGTGCCAGCAGTTTGTCACAGATTAATGAAAAACTGTTTTTT. Protein: CASSLSQINEKLFF.